What follows is one TCR beta chain and its context. What it binds is not known. Germline assignment: CDR1 SGHNT and CDR2 YYREEE (reference sequence). V was clipped by 5 bases and J by 5 bases; unmatched bases: 6. The CDR3 spans 14 residues. This entry is derived from a study of T cell repertoires in cytomegalovirus infection. Study results and limitations: The response measured ex vivo was dominated by TCR beta clonotypes (HLA-C-restricted and CMV-specific).

TCRdb reprocessed the reads with MiXCR, giving one entry per CDR3 protein. The sample lists about 460,000 distinct CDR3 sequences; 11% were seen once. Sequencing input: PBMCs. The chain combines TRBV5-4 with TRBJ2-3; 9 nucleotides align to TRBD1. The TCR was taken from a human donor in good health (CMV status not recorded). Some clones in this sample may be carry-over from other donors' samples. In nucleotides, the CDR3 is TGTGCCAGCAGTACAGGGGGCGGAGGAGATACGCAGTATTTT. This gives the protein CASSTGGGGDTQYF.